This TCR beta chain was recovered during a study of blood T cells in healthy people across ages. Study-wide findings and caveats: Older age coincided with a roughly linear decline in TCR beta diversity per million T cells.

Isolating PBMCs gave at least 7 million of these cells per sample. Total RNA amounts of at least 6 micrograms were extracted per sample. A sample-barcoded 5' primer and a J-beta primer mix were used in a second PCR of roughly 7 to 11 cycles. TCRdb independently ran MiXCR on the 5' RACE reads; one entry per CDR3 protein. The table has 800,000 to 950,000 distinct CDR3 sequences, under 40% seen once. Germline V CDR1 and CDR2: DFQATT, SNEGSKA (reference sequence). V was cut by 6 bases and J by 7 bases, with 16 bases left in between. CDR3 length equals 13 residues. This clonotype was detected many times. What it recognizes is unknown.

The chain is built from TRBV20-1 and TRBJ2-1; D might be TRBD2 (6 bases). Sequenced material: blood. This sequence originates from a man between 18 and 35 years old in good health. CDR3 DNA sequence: TGCAGTGCGGAACCGGGACTTCAAAATGAGCAGTTCTTC. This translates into CSAEPGLQNEQFF.